The subject of this entry is one T cell receptor beta chain. Profiling relied on immunoSEQ multiplex PCR, and the TCRdb table lists in-frame clones only, not all of them. This table holds approximately 270,000 clones, approximately 91% found once. This sample is part of a study of blood T cell repertoires in COVID-19. Study details: Both acute and convalescent COVID-19 samples were obtained from the United States, Italy and Spain. PBMCs, B-cell-depleted T cells, or T cells were the source of the cDNA or gDNA that made up the material.

Germline V gene data show CDR1 as MNHEY and CDR2 as SVGAGI. The V segment lost 5 bases and the J segment 4 bases; nucleotides outside the gene matches: 9. CDR3 size: 15 residues. This TCR was sampled from a man aged 50 to 60 with acute or convalescent COVID-19. Sample: peripheral blood. V and J are TRBV6-5 and TRBJ2-5; TRBD1 aligns across 8 bases. CDR3 sequence: CASSTVTGVGETQYF. Here the CDR3 DNA reads TGTGCCAGCAGTACCGTGACAGGGGTAGGAGAGACCCAGTACTTC.